A selection of T cell receptor beta chains follows, all from one sample in a study of Ad26.COV2.S vaccination and SARS-CoV-2 variants. Clones were sequenced by immunoSEQ multiplex PCR, and TCRdb holds only the in-frame ones, with some missing. In the table there are 300,000 to 400,000 clones, approximately 81% of which are singletons. This specimen was peripheral blood, taken in a trial of Ad26.COV2.S vaccine versus placebo. These receptors all stem from a person between 18 and 65 years old who received the Ad26.COV2.S COVID-19 vaccine or a placebo. Both conserved end residues are part of each CDR3. A D gene is named only where the DNA matches it firmly. Expanded clones are given a class, and other clones once, few, many or no size at all.

CDR3nt	CDR3aa	j_gene	d_gene	v_gene	abundance
TGTGCCAGCAGCTTTTCACAGGGTTATAACTATGGCTACACCTTC	CASSFSQGYNYGYTF	TRBJ1-2	.	TRBV7-9	.
TGCAGCGTTGAAAGTGGCTACACCTTC	CSVESGYTF	TRBJ1-2	.	TRBV29-1	.
TGTGCCAGCTCAACTAGTTTGGGAGATACGCAGTATTTT	CASSTSLGDTQYF	TRBJ2-3	.	TRBV18	.
TGCAGTGCTGGCCTCGACAATGAGCAGTTCTTC	CSAGLDNEQFF	TRBJ2-1	.	TRBV20-1	.
TGCGCCAGCAGTGAGGACAGGGACCACGAGCAGTACTTC	CASSEDRDHEQYF	TRBJ2-7	TRBD1	TRBV10-1	few
TGTGCCAGCAGCTTTAACAACCGGGGGCCGAAATTGGCCCAGCATTTT	CASSFNNRGPKLAQHF	TRBJ1-5	.	TRBV11-2	.
TGTGCCAGCAGTTACTTTATCGGGGACCGGGGCTCCTACAATGAGCAGTTCTTC	CASSYFIGDRGSYNEQFF	TRBJ2-1	.	TRBV6-2/TRBV6-3	many
TGTGCCAGCAGTCCCATAGCGGGAGGGGCCTACGAGCAGTACTTC	CASSPIAGGAYEQYF	TRBJ2-7	TRBD2	TRBV27	.
TGTGCCAGCAGCCCAAAGAGCGGGAGAGTCGATGAGCAGTTCTTC	CASSPKSGRVDEQFF	TRBJ2-1	TRBD2	TRBV27	.
TGTGCCAGCAGGACACTAGCAAGGGAGCAGTACTTC	CASRTLAREQYF	TRBJ2-7	.	TRBV6-4	.
TGCGCCAGCAGCCAAGGGGAGAAGAGGGCCTACACCTTC	CASSQGEKRAYTF	TRBJ1-2	.	TRBV4-1	once
TGTGCCAGCAGCTTCCCCGGAGGGACCTACGAGCAGTACTTC	CASSFPGGTYEQYF	TRBJ2-7	.	TRBV6-1	.
TGCGCCAGCAGCCAAGAGGGACAGGGTGGGGAGCTGTTTTTT	CASSQEGQGGELFF	TRBJ2-2	TRBD1	TRBV4-3	.
TGTGCCACCAGCAGAGTGGCAGATACGCAGTATTTT	CATSRVADTQYF	TRBJ2-3	.	TRBV15	few
TGTGCCAGCAGCTTTTCCATCGGGACGGGAGGGAACAATGAGCAGTTCTTC	CASSFSIGTGGNNEQFF	TRBJ2-1	TRBD2	TRBV11-2	.
TGTGCCAGCAGCTCCGGACAGGTCCGTTATGGCTACACCTTC	CASSSGQVRYGYTF	TRBJ1-2	TRBD1	TRBV5-8	many
TGTGCCAGCAGTTACTCGACCTCCAAGGGCAGGTCCTATGGCTACACCTTC	CASSYSTSKGRSYGYTF	TRBJ1-2	.	TRBV6-2/TRBV6-3	.
TGTGCCAGCAGCATAGCTAGGGACAGACTCTACGAGCAGTACTTC	CASSIARDRLYEQYF	TRBJ2-7	TRBD1	TRBV7-8	.
TGTGCCAGCAGCGTAGCGGGAGGCTCCTACAATGAGCAGTTCTTC	CASSVAGGSYNEQFF	TRBJ2-1	TRBD2	TRBV11-2	.
TGTGCCAGCTCACCACCGGGGACAGTTCGAACCTACGAGCAGTACTTC	CASSPPGTVRTYEQYF	TRBJ2-7	TRBD1	TRBV18	.
TGTGCCAGCAGTCCACACCGGGACGTGAAATCCGGAAACACCATATATTTT	CASSPHRDVKSGNTIYF	TRBJ1-3	.	TRBV9	.
TGCGCCAGCAGCCAAGTTGTGGGATCAGGGGGAAGCTATGGCTACACCTTC	CASSQVVGSGGSYGYTF	TRBJ1-2	TRBD1	TRBV4-1	.
TGCGCCAGCAGCCAAGATCTGGGACTAGCGGCGTTCCTAAGCTCCTACAATGAGCAGTTCTTC	CASSQDLGLAAFLSSYNEQFF	TRBJ2-1	TRBD2	TRBV4-3	.
TGTGCCAGCAGCTTAGAGGGACAGGGCAGGAAACAGCCCCAGCATTTT	CASSLEGQGRKQPQHF	TRBJ1-5	TRBD1	TRBV7-9	few
TGTGCCAGCAGCGCCAACACCGGGGAGCTGTTTTTT	CASSANTGELFF	TRBJ2-2	.	TRBV9	.
TGTGCCAGCAGCCTCGACAGGGGGATTAATCAGCCCCAGCATTTT	CASSLDRGINQPQHF	TRBJ1-5	TRBD1	TRBV27	.